A selection of T cell receptor beta chains follows, all from one sample in a study of cytomegalovirus exposure and HLA in healthy donors. Method: immunoSEQ multiplex PCR; TCRdb's copy keeps in-frame clones and lacks some. The specimen's table records approximately 110,000 clones. Sequenced sample: PBMCs. The receptor source for this set is a man aged 18-30 years in good health and CMV-seronegative. Each CDR3 is given with its conserved first and last residue. A D gene is named only where the DNA matches it firmly.

d_call,j_call,v_call,cdr3_nt,cdr3_aa
NA,TRBJ1-1,TRBV19,TGTGCCAGCACTCTATCAGGGAAGACGAACACTGAAGCTTTCTTT,CASTLSGKTNTEAFF
TRBD2,TRBJ2-7,TRBV30,TGTGCCTGGAGTGGGACTAGCGGTCTCGAGCAGTACTTC,CAWSGTSGLEQYF
NA,TRBJ1-1,TRBV5-1,TGCGCCAGCAGCTTGGATCGGGGGAACACTGAAGCTTTCTTT,CASSLDRGNTEAFF
NA,TRBJ2-7,TRBV6-6,TGTGCCAGCAGCCAAATTAGGGTTTCAGCGGGCGAGCAGTACTTC,CASSQIRVSAGEQYF
NA,TRBJ2-7,TRBV15,TGTGCCACCAGCAGAGATCACTTGGACACTCCCTACGAGCAGTACTTC,CATSRDHLDTPYEQYF
TRBD1,TRBJ2-1,TRBV11-3,TGTGCCAGCAGCAGAACAGGGGAAGGGCAGTTCTTC,CASSRTGEGQFF
TRBD1,TRBJ1-6,TRBV9,TGTGCCAGCAGCCCCGACAGGGGGAGAAATTCACCCCTCCACTTT,CASSPDRGRNSPLHF
NA,TRBJ1-1,TRBV10-2,TGCGCCAGCCACGCAGGGTTGAACACTGAAGCTTTCTTT,CASHAGLNTEAFF
NA,TRBJ2-3,TRBV18,TGTGCCAGCTCAGAGATACGACAGACAGATACGCAGTATTTT,CASSEIRQTDTQYF
NA,TRBJ1-2,TRBV6-5,TGTGCCACCTATACCGTGGCGGGGGGCTATGGCTACACCTTC,CATYTVAGGYGYTF
TRBD2,TRBJ2-7,TRBV27,TGTGCCAGCAGTTTCCCAGGAGCTAGCGGGAGACCCTACGAGCAGTACTTC,CASSFPGASGRPYEQYF
NA,TRBJ2-1,TRBV5-1,TGCGCCAGCAGCTTGCGGGTGAGCTCCTACAATGAGCAGTTCTTC,CASSLRVSSYNEQFF
TRBD1,TRBJ2-7,TRBV5-1,TGCGCCAGCAGCTTGGCTCCGGGGACAGGGAGGTCCTACGAGCAGTACTTC,CASSLAPGTGRSYEQYF
TRBD1,TRBJ1-2,TRBV7-9,TGTGCCAGCAGCCAAGGGACAGAAGGCTACACCTTC,CASSQGTEGYTF
NA,TRBJ1-5,TRBV30,TGTGCCTGGAGTCTTAGTGAGGGGGAAGTGGACAATCAGCCCCAGCATTTT,CAWSLSEGEVDNQPQHF
NA,TRBJ1-5,TRBV5-6,TGTGCCAGCAGCCAAGAAAGGGGTCAGCCCCAGCATTTT,CASSQERGQPQHF
TRBD1,TRBJ1-1,TRBV11-2,TGTGCCAGCAGTCACAGGGGGCGGGTGAACACTGAAGCTTTCTTT,CASSHRGRVNTEAFF
TRBD1,TRBJ1-4,TRBV5-3,TGTGCCAGAAGGTGTCCGGGACAGACTAATGAAAAACTGTTTTTT,CARRCPGQTNEKLFF
TRBD2,TRBJ2-3,TRBV9,TGTGCCAGCAGCGGCAGAAGCGGGGAAACCGATACGCAGTATTTT,CASSGRSGETDTQYF
TRBD1,TRBJ1-4,TRBV19,TGTGCCAGTAGCCTGGCGGCGACAGGGACCCACGAAAAACTGTTTTTT,CASSLAATGTHEKLFF
NA,TRBJ2-7,TRBV29-1,TGCAGCGCTCGGACAGCGATCGCCTACGAGCAGTACTTC,CSARTAIAYEQYF
NA,TRBJ2-7,TRBV15,TGTGCCACCAGCAGAGGTAGGGGGAAAGCCTACGAGCAGTACTTC,CATSRGRGKAYEQYF
NA,TRBJ1-2,TRBV29-1,TGCAGCGTGGTTCAAGGAGACTCTAACTATGGCTACACCTTC,CSVVQGDSNYGYTF
NA,TRBJ2-3,TRBV7-2,TGTGCCAGCAGCTTAGGGTCCAGGGTGGATACGCAGTATTTT,CASSLGSRVDTQYF
NA,TRBJ2-7,TRBV30,TGTGCCTGGAGTGTAAGCAGATTCCAGCGAGGGAGCTCCCACGAGCAGTACTTC,CAWSVSRFQRGSSHEQYF
TRBD2,TRBJ2-1,TRBV7-9,TGTGCCAGCAGCCCACATGGGACTAGCGGGGGGTTCTTC,CASSPHGTSGGFF
TRBD2,TRBJ2-5,TRBV27,TGTGCCAGCAGTTTACGCGGGAGGGCCCTACAAGAGACCCAGTACTTC,CASSLRGRALQETQYF
NA,TRBJ2-5,TRBV30,TGTGCCTGGGTTAAACAGGGATTTCAAGAGACCCAGTACTTC,CAWVKQGFQETQYF
NA,TRBJ2-1,TRBV30,TGTGCCTGGAGTCCGGGACTCCGAAATGAGCAGTTCTTC,CAWSPGLRNEQFF
NA,TRBJ1-5,TRBV29-1,TGCAGCGTAACAGGGAATCAAAATCAGCCCCAGCATTTT,CSVTGNQNQPQHF
NA,TRBJ1-1,TRBV5-1,TGCGCCAGCAGCTTGACTAGGAACACTGAAGCTTTCTTT,CASSLTRNTEAFF
NA,TRBJ1-5,TRBV2,TGTGCCAGCAGTGAAACTCGGGGTAGCAATCAGCCCCAGCATTTT,CASSETRGSNQPQHF
NA,TRBJ2-2,TRBV11-3,TGTGCCAGCAGCTTAGTTGCGTCCGGGGAGCTGTTTTTT,CASSLVASGELFF
TRBD1,TRBJ1-2,TRBV5-1,TGCGCCAGCAGCTCGACAGGGAAGTTGAACTATGGCTACACCTTC,CASSSTGKLNYGYTF
NA,TRBJ2-1,TRBV6-5,TGTGCCAGCAGTTACTCGGAGGGCAATGAGCAGTTCTTC,CASSYSEGNEQFF
NA,TRBJ1-1,TRBV6-6,TGTGCCAGCAGTTATCAGGGGAGTGCTGAAGCTTTCTTT,CASSYQGSAEAFF
NA,TRBJ2-7,TRBV6-5,TGTGCCAGCAGTTACTCGGAGGGAGCCTACGAGCAGTACTTC,CASSYSEGAYEQYF
TRBD1,TRBJ2-1,TRBV13,TGTGCCAGCAGCTTAGGACAGGGGGCCTCCCACGGTCAGTTCTTC,CASSLGQGASHGQFF
NA,TRBJ2-3,TRBV29-1,TGCAGCGTTGAAGGGACCAGACAGGCCCTTAACACAGATACGCAGTATTTT,CSVEGTRQALNTDTQYF
TRBD1,TRBJ2-5,TRBV5-1,TGCGCCAGCAGCTCGAAACTACAGGGGTTGGAGACCCAGTACTTC,CASSSKLQGLETQYF
NA,TRBJ1-4,TRBV15,TGTGCCACCAGCAGTTCTACTAGACAGGAACTGTTTTTT,CATSSSTRQELFF
NA,TRBJ2-2,TRBV19,TGTGCCAGTGGGTCGGCAGGAACGAACACCGGGGAGCTGTTTTTT,CASGSAGTNTGELFF
TRBD1,TRBJ1-1,TRBV5-6,TGTGCCAGCAGCACGGGACAGCGGAACACTGAAGCTTTCTTT,CASSTGQRNTEAFF
NA,TRBJ2-7,TRBV30,TGTGCCTGGAGTGCTCAGGGAACCTACGAGCAGTACTTC,CAWSAQGTYEQYF
NA,TRBJ2-7,TRBV11-2,TGTGCCAGCAGCTTAAGGGGATCTGGGAACGAGCAGTACTTC,CASSLRGSGNEQYF
NA,TRBJ1-1,TRBV2,TGTGCCAGCACCGGGATGAACACTGAAGCTTTCTTT,CASTGMNTEAFF
NA,TRBJ2-7,TRBV7-9,TGTGCCAGCAGCAGCCGACAGGATGGGACCTACGAGCAGTACTTC,CASSSRQDGTYEQYF